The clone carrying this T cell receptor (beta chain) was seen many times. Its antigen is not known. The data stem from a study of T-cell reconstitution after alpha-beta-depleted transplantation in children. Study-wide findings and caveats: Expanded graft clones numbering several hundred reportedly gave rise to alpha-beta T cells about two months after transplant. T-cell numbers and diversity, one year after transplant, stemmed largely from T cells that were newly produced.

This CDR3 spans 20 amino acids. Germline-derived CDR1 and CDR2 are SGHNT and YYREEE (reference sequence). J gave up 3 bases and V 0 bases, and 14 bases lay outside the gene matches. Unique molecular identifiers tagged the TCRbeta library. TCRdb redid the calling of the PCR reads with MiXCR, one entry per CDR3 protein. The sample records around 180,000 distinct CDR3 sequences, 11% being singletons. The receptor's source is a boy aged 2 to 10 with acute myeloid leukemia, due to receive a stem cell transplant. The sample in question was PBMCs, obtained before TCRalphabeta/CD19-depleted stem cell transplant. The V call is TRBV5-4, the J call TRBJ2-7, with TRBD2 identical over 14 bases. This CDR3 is CASSLGFRLAGGRLFYEQYF. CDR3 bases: TGTGCCAGCAGCTTGGGGTTTCGACTAGCGGGAGGGCGCCTCTTCTACGAGCAGTACTTC.